Listed below are T cell receptor beta chains from one sample, sequenced in a study of blood T cell repertoires in COVID-19. Profiling relied on immunoSEQ multiplex PCR, and the TCRdb table lists in-frame clones only, not all of them. The table has 200,000 to 300,000 clones, 70% to 85% seen once; the top ten hold 2% to 2.5%. The sequencing input was peripheral blood. All receptors derive from a middle-aged man who had recovered from COVID-19. CDR3s include the opening cysteine and the closing phenylalanine or tryptophan. A D gene is named only where the DNA matches it firmly. Size values are once, few and many counts, or a class for expanded clones, and some rows have none.

TRBV5-1	.	TRBJ2-3	.	TGCGCCAGCAGGGAGGGTCGGGGCACAGATACGCAGTATTTT	CASREGRGTDTQYF
TRBV18	once	TRBJ2-5	.	TGTGCCAGCTCACGACCCCAGGGGACCCAGTACTTC	CASSRPQGTQYF
TRBV10-3	.	TRBJ1-1	TRBD1	TGTGCCATCAAGGGGGCGAGCACTGAAGCTTTCTTT	CAIKGASTEAFF
TRBV7-9	.	TRBJ1-1	TRBD1	TGTGCCAGCAGTTCTAACGGACAGGGGAATGAAGCTTTCTTT	CASSSNGQGNEAFF
TRBV24-1	.	TRBJ2-5	.	TGTGCCACCAGTGATTTTGTACAGGGTAAAGAGACCCAGTACTTC	CATSDFVQGKETQYF
TRBV7-2	.	TRBJ2-5	.	TGTGCCAGCAGCTTGACCCTAGCAGTCCAAGAGACCCAGTACTTC	CASSLTLAVQETQYF
TRBV2	.	TRBJ2-1	.	TGTGCCAGCAGTGCCGGGGACAATGAGCAGTTCTTC	CASSAGDNEQFF
TRBV6-5	.	TRBJ2-5	TRBD2	TGTGCCAGCAGTTACACTAGCGGAAACCAAGAGACCCAGTACTTC	CASSYTSGNQETQYF
TRBV9	.	TRBJ2-1	.	TGTGCCAGCAGCACCCGGGGGGCGCACCCAGATGAGCAGTTCTTC	CASSTRGAHPDEQFF
TRBV19	.	TRBJ2-2	TRBD1	TGTGCCAGTAGTCCTTACACCGGGACAGGGGGCTTCACCGGGGAGCTGTTTTTT	CASSPYTGTGGFTGELFF
TRBV29-1	.	TRBJ2-3	.	TGCAGCGTGGAACCCCGGGGCACAGATACGCAGTATTTT	CSVEPRGTDTQYF
TRBV18	few	TRBJ1-5	.	TGTGCCAGCTCAGGCGACGGGGCGGGAACTGCCAGAGGAGCCCAGCATTTT	CASSGDGAGTARGAQHF
TRBV9	.	TRBJ1-1	.	TGTGCCAGCAGCGTAGAGAACAGGGTTCCAGAGAAGAACACTGAAGCTTTCTTT	CASSVENRVPEKNTEAFF
TRBV6-4	.	TRBJ2-6	.	TGTGCCAGCAGTGACTCAACGCGCTCTGGGGCCAACGTCCTGACTTTC	CASSDSTRSGANVLTF
TRBV4-3	once	TRBJ2-7	.	TGCGCCAGCAGTTTAAACCTAGGCTACGAGCAGTACTTC	CASSLNLGYEQYF
TRBV11-2	.	TRBJ1-6	TRBD1	TGTGCCAGCAGCGGACAGGGGGGGTATAATTCACCCCTCCACTTT	CASSGQGGYNSPLHF